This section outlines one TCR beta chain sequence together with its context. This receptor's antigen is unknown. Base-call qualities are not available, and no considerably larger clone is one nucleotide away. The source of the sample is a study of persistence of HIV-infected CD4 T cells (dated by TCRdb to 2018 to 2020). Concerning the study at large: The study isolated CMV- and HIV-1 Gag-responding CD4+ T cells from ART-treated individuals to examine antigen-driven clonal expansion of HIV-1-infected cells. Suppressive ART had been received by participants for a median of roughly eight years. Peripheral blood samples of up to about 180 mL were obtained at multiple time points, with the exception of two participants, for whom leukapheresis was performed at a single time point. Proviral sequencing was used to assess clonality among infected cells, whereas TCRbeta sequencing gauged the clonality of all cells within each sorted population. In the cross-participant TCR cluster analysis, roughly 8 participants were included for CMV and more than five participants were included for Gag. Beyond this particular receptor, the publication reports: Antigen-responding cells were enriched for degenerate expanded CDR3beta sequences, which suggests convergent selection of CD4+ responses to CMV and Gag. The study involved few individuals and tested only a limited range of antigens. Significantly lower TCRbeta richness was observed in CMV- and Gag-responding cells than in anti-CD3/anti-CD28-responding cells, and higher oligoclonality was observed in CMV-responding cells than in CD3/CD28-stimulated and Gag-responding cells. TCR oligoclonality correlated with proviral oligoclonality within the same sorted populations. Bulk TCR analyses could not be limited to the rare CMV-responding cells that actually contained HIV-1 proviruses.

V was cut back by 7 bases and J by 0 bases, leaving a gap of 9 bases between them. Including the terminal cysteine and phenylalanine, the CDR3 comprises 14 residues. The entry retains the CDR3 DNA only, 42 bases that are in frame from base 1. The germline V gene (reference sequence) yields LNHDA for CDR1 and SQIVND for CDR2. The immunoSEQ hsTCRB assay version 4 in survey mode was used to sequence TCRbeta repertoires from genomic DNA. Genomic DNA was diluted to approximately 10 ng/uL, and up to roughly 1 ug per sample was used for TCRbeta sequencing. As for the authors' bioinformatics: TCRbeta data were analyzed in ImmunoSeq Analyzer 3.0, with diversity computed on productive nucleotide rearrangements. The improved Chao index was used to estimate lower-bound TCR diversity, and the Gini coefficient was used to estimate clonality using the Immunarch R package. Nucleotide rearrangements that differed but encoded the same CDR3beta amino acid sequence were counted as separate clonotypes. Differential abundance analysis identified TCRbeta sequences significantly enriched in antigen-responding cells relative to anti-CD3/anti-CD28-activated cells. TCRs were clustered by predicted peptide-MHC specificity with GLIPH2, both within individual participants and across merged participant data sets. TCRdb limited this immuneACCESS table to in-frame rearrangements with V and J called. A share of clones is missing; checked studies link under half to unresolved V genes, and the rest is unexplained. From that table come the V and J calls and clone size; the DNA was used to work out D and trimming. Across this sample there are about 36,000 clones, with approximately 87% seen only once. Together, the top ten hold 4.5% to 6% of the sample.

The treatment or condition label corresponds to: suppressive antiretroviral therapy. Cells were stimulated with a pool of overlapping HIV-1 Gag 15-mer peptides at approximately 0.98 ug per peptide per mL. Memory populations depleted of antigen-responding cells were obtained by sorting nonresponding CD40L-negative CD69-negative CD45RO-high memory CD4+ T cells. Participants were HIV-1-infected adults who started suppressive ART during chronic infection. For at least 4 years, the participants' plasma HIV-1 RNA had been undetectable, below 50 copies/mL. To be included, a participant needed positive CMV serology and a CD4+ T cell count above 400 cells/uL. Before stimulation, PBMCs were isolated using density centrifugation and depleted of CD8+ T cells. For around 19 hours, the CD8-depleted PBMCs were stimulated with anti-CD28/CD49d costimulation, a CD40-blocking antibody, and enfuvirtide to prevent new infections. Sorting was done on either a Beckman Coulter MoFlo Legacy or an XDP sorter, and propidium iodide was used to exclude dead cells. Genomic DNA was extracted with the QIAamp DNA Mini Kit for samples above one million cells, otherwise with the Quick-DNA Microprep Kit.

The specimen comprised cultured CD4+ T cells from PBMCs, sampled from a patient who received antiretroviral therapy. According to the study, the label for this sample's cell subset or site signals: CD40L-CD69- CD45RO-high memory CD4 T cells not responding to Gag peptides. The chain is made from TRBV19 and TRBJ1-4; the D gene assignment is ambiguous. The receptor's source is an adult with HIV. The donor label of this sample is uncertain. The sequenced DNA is TGTGCCAGTAAGAAGGGAGCAACTAATGAAAAACTGTTTTTT. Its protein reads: CASKKGATNEKLFF. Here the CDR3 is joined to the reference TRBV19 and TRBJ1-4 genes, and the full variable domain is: DGGITQSPKYLFRKEGQNVTLSCEQNLNHDAMYWYRQDPGQGLRLIYYSQIVNDFQKGDIAEGYSVSREKKESFPLTVTSAQKNPTAFYLCASKKGATNEKLFFGSGTQLSVL.